These 17 T cell receptor beta chains were all obtained from the same sample, sequenced in a study of shared clonotypes between healthy human individuals. Data came from immunoSEQ multiplex PCR; TCRdb stores just in-frame clones and leaves some out. The table records around 750,000 clones, over 65% of them present only once. The sample taken for sequencing was memory CD4+ T cells sorted from blood. Described subset: CD45RA-negative fraction. These receptor sequences come from a woman aged 25-40 years in good health.

V and J are TRBV6-1 and TRBJ2-7; 8 bases align to TRBD1. Germline CDR1 is MNHNS and CDR2 is SASEGT. V trimming: 2 bases; J trimming: 2 bases; junction bases outside the gene matches: 2. CDR3 length equals 14 residues. The CDR3 DNA is TGTGCCAGCAGTGAATGGGGACAGGCCTACGAGCAGTACTTC. It translates to CASSEWGQAYEQYF.

CDR3 residues: CASSSRDRNNEQFF. The DNA of the CDR3 is TGTGCCAGCAGCTCCCGGGACAGAAACAATGAGCAGTTCTTC. The chain combines TRBV11-2 with TRBJ2-1; 7 bases are a match to TRBD1. There are 14 residues in the CDR3. Trimming took 4 bases from V and 5 from J; bases not matched to a gene: 5. Germline assignment: CDR1 SGHAT and CDR2 FQNNGV.

The chain joins TRBV27 to TRBJ2-7; unclear D gene. The CDR3 consists of 15 residues. Germline CDR1 is MNHEY and CDR2 is SMNVEV (reference sequence). V was clipped by 4 bases and J by 0 bases, with 13 bases between them. The CDR3 loop is CASSSKARLSYEQYF. The CDR3 region has the DNA TGTGCCAGCAGTTCCAAAGCGAGACTCTCCTACGAGCAGTACTTC.

The chain couples TRBV10-3 to TRBJ1-2, with D possibly matching TRBD1 (6 bases). V lost 3 bases to trimming and J lost 8 bases, with 13 bases between them. Per the germline V gene, CDR1 is ENHRY and CDR2 is SYGVKD. CDR3 length equals 13 residues. Here the CDR3 reads CAISDGGAKGYTF. In DNA, the CDR3 is TGTGCCATCAGTGATGGGGGGGCGAAAGGCTACACCTTC.

Turning to this clone: Other DNA sequences in this sample translate to the same CDR3. The chain combines TRBV30 with TRBJ2-7, with D perhaps TRBD1 (6 bases). With 1 base removed from V and 0 bases from J, the gap between germline ends came to 10 bases. The CDR3 length is 14 residues. CDR1 GTSNPN and CDR2 SVGIG come from the germline V gene (reference sequence). The CDR3, as DNA: TGTGCCTGGAGTGGAGGGGGAAGCTCCTACGAGCAGTACTTC. The encoded protein is CAWSGGGSSYEQYF.

The CDR3 coding sequence is TGTGCCAGCAGCTACATCGGAGGGTGGCCCGAGACCCAGTACTTC. Protein: CASSYIGGWPETQYF. The rearrangement uses TRBV7-3 and TRBJ2-5, with D perhaps TRBD2 (6 bases). This CDR3 is 15 amino acids long. V was clipped by 4 bases and J by 5 bases, with 17 bases between them. The germline CDR1 and CDR2 sequences are SGHTA and FQGTGA.

This chain uses TRBV6-1 with TRBJ2-7; a weak D match, TRBD2 (5 bases). The V end lost 6 bases, the J end lost 7 bases, and 13 bases lay between the germline ends. The germline V gene encodes CDR1 MNHNS and CDR2 SASEGT. This CDR3 is built from 12 residues. The CDR3 region is CASSLIRGEQYF. DNA for the CDR3: TGTGCCAGCAGCCTAATCCGAGGGGAGCAGTACTTC.

In its sample, this clone was seen many times. The genes are TRBV9 and TRBJ2-5; 10 bases agree with TRBD1. Unmatched junction bases numbered 6, after V lost 2 bases and J lost 5 bases. Germline CDR1 and CDR2: SGDLS and YYNGEE. This CDR3 comprises 15 residues. CDR3 loop: CASSVDRGVRETQYF. The CDR3 DNA sequence: TGTGCCAGCAGCGTGGACAGGGGGGTTCGGGAGACCCAGTACTTC.

This clone showed up just once. The chain is built from TRBV9 and TRBJ2-3; no reliable D call. The CDR3 consists of 18 residues. The V gene lost 3 bases and the J gene lost 1 base, with 21 bases spanning the gap. CDR1 SGDLS and CDR2 YYNGEE come from the germline V gene. Here the CDR3 reads CASSAPHTSIQRTDTQYF. CDR3 nucleotide sequence: TGTGCCAGCAGCGCCCCCCACACCTCCATACAGCGCACAGATACGCAGTATTTT.

About this clone: Different DNA sequences within this sample yield the same CDR3. CDR3 sequence (DNA): TGTGCCAGCAGACGGGACGGGGCCTACGAGCAGTACTTC. Encoded protein: CASRRDGAYEQYF. This chain joins TRBV6-1 and TRBJ2-7, with D possibly called TRBD1 or TRBD2 (5 bases each). Germline-derived CDR1 and CDR2 are MNHNS and SASEGT. The CDR3 consists of 13 residues. The V end lost 6 bases, the J end lost 2 bases, and 11 bases lay between the germline ends.

The rearrangement links TRBV5-1 to TRBJ2-3, with 10 bases that match TRBD2. Trimming at V came to 4 bases and at J to 1 base, leaving 3 bases not matched to a gene. The CDR3 sequence is 15 residues long. Germline assignment: CDR1 SGHRS and CDR2 YFSETQ. CDR3 coding DNA: TGCGCCAGCAGCGGAGGGACTAGCGGCACAGATACGCAGTATTTT. Its protein is CASSGGTSGTDTQYF.

This clone occurred a few times. This chain links TRBV7-9 with TRBJ2-7; D may be TRBD2 (5 bases). The CDR3 length is 14 residues. Germline CDR1 SEHNR, CDR2 FQNEAQ (reference sequence). Trimming left V 4 bases short and J 5 bases short, with 15 bases between. The CDR3 bases are TGTGCCAGCAGCTCCATGGGAGCTAGGAACGAGCAGTACTTC. Its protein product is CASSSMGARNEQYF.

About this clone: One end of the junction varies from germline; a read error may be responsible. J is TRBJ2-7 and V is TRBV19; TRBD1 is a possible D gene (5 bases). The germline CDR1 and CDR2 sequences are LNHDA and SQIVND (reference sequence). The CDR3 has 15 residues. The CDR3 is CASSNPGAGTYEQYF. Here the CDR3 DNA reads TGTGCCAGCAGTAACCCAGGTGCAGGGACCTACGAGCAGTACTTC.

Details on this clone: This CDR3 is also generated by other DNA sequences in the sample. The J gene is TRBJ1-5, the V gene TRBV6-5; 7 nucleotides line up with TRBD1. Trimming at V came to 2 bases and at J to 2 bases, leaving 0 bases not matched to a gene. Germline CDR1 reads MNHEY; CDR2 reads SVGAGI. This CDR3 comprises 14 residues. CDR3 coding DNA: TGTGCCAGCAGTTACGGACAGGGCAATCAGCCCCAGCATTTT. Protein product: CASSYGQGNQPQHF.

The CDR3 loop reads CASSSHDSNYGYTF. CDR3 DNA sequence: TGTGCCAGCAGCTCACATGACAGTAACTATGGCTACACCTTC. The chain is built from TRBV28 and TRBJ1-2; a weak D match, TRBD1 (5 bases). The germline V gene has CDR1 MDHEN and CDR2 SYDVKM. The V end was cut by 6 bases, the J end by 1 base, with 12 bases between. The CDR3 extends over 14 amino acids.

This clone was counted a few times. J is TRBJ1-2 and V is TRBV28; 7 nucleotides line up with TRBD1. This CDR3 has 12 amino acids. J gave up 3 bases and V 8 bases, and 3 bases lay outside the gene matches. CDR1 is MDHEN and CDR2 is SYDVKM in the germline V gene. The chain's CDR3 is CASQGTDYGYTF. The DNA of the CDR3 is TGTGCCAGCCAAGGGACAGACTATGGCTACACCTTC.

The rearrangement links TRBV6-4 to TRBJ2-1, with D possibly TRBD2 on 5 matching bases. The V gene's germline CDR1 is MRHNA and CDR2 SNTAGT. This CDR3 spans 13 amino acids. With 6 bases removed from V and 5 bases from J, the gap between germline ends came to 11 bases. The CDR3 DNA sequence: TGTGCCAGCAGGTCCCAAGCGGACAATGAGCAGTTCTTC. This gives the protein CASRSQADNEQFF.